Included here is one T cell receptor (beta chain) sequence, with context. These data are taken from a study of blood T cell repertoires in COVID-19. The CDR3 extends over 12 amino acids. V gave up 4 bases and J gave up 4 bases, with 8 bases separating them. Germline V gene data show CDR1 as SGHAT and CDR2 as FQNNGV. Assay used: immunoSEQ multiplex PCR; TCRdb lists only in-frame clones, some missing. The sample has approximately 35,000 clones, around 90% seen once; the top ten hold around 9.6%. The chain employs TRBV11-2 and TRBJ2-7, with D perhaps TRBD2 (5 bases). The specimen sequenced was peripheral blood. This TCR derives from a human donor with active COVID-19. The donor label of this sample is uncertain. CDR3 coding DNA: TGTGCCAGCAGCTCGACGGGGTACGAGCAGTACTTC. Residues: CASSSTGYEQYF.